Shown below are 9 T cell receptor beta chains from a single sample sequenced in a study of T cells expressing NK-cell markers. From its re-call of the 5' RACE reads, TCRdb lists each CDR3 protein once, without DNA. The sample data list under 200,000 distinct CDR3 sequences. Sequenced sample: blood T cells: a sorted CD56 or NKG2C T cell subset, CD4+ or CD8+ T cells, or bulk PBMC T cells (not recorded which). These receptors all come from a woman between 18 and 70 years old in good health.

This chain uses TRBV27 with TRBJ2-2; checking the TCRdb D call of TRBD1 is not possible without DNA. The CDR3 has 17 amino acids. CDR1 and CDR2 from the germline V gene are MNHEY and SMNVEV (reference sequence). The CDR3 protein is CASSSGQGASYTGELFF.

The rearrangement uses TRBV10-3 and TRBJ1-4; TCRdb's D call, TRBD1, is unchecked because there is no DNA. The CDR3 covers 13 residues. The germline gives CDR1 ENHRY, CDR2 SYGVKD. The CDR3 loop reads CAISGQGGEKLFF.

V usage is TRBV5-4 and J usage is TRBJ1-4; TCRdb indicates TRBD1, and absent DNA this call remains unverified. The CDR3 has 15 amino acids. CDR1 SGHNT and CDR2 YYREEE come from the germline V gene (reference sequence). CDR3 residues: CASSPTVGGNEKLFF.

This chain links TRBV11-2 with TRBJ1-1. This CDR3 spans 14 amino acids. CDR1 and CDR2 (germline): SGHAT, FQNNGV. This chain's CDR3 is CASSRAEANTEAFF.

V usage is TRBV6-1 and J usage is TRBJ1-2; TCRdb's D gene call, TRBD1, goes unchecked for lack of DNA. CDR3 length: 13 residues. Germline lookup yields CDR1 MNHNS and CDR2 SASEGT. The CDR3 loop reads CASSGTVGYGYTF.

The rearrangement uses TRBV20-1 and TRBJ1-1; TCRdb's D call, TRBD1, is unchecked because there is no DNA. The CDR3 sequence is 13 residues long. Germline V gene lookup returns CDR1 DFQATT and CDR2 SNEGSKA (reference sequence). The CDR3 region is CSAPRQLNTEAFF.

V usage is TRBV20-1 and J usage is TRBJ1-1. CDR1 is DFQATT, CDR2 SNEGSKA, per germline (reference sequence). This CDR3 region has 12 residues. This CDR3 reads CSATGFNTEAFF.

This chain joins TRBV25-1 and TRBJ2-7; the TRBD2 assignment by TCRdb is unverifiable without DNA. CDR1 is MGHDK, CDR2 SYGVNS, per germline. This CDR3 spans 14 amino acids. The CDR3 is CASSTSSGRVEQYF.

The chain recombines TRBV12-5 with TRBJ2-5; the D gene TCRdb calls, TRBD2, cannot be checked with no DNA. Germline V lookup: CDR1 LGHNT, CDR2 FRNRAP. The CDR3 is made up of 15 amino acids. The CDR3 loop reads CASGLGRRRGETQYF.